These 20 T cell receptor beta chains originate from one sample sequenced in a study of cytomegalovirus exposure and HLA in healthy donors. PCR used 60 Vbeta primers and 13 Jbeta primers. Using immunoSEQ multiplex PCR, the repertoire was profiled, and TCRdb retains in-frame clones only, with some absent. Among more than 150,000 clones listed, more than 65% were seen once. Specimen: PBMCs. The source of these receptors is a young woman in good health and CMV-seropositive.

This sequence joins TRBV2 and TRBJ1-5, with D uncertain. In germline, CDR1 is SNHLY, CDR2 FYNNEI. V was shortened by 0 bases and J by 4 bases, with 10 bases between the two germline ends. This CDR3 has 15 residues. The CDR3 nucleotides are TGTGCCAGCAGTGAAGCGCTTGGAGAAAATCAGCCCCAGCATTTT. It encodes CASSEALGENQPQHF.

As concerns this clone: The same CDR3 arises from other DNA sequences in this sample as well. The rearrangement links TRBV7-8 to TRBJ2-7, with 8 nucleotides matching TRBD1. Germline trimming cut 7 bases from V and 4 bases from J; bases unmatched to any gene: 9. The CDR3 has 14 residues. Germline V gene lookup returns CDR1 SGHVS and CDR2 FQNEAQ. CDR3 protein: CASTATGEEYEQYF. The CDR3 nucleotides are TGTGCCAGCACAGCGACAGGGGAGGAGTACGAGCAGTACTTC. Full variable domain (missing parts from reference TRBV7-8 and TRBJ2-7): GAGVSQSPRYKVAKRGQDVALRCDPISGHVSLFWYQQALGQGPEFLTYFQNEAQLDKSGLPSDRFFAERPEGSVSTLKIQRTQQEDSAVYLCASTATGEEYEQYFGPGTRLTVT.

The chain joins TRBV10-3 to TRBJ2-7, with 11 bases aligning to TRBD2. Germline lookup yields CDR1 ENHRY and CDR2 SYGVKD. The CDR3 contains 15 residues. Losses at the gene ends were 3 bases for V and 6 bases for J; bases not matched to a gene: 7. This CDR3 reads CAISDHTSGSREQYF. The CDR3 DNA reads TGTGCCATCAGTGACCATACTAGCGGGAGCCGCGAGCAGTACTTC.

About this clone: At one of its ends the junction is not consistent with the germline gene, which may arise from a read error. Other DNA sequences from this sample encode an identical CDR3 as well. This sequence joins TRBV7-7 and TRBJ2-7, with 9 bases lining up with TRBD1. Looked up from germline, CDR1 is SSHAT and CDR2 is FNYEAQ (reference sequence). This CDR3 has 15 residues. The CDR3, as DNA: TGTGCTAGCAGCTTAATGACAGGGGGGGGATACGAGCAGTACTTC. Amino acid sequence: CASSLMTGGGYEQYF.

The rearrangement uses TRBV7-3 and TRBJ1-6, with TRBD1 as a possible D gene (5 bases). Germline lookup yields CDR1 SGHTA and CDR2 FQGTGA. This CDR3 has 16 amino acids. Trimming took 5 bases from V and 4 from J, leaving 15 bases between them. The CDR3 here is CASSEWGGSYNSPLHF. The CDR3 region has the DNA TGTGCCAGCAGCGAGTGGGGGGGTTCTTATAATTCACCCCTCCACTTT.

This clone was seen more than once but under ten times. The CDR3 sequence: CASSLLRGNTGELFF. CDR3 nucleotides: TGCGCCAGCAGCCTCCTTAGGGGGAACACCGGGGAGCTGTTTTTT. The gene calls are TRBV4-3 and TRBJ2-2; D possibly corresponds to TRBD1 (5 bases). Germline V gene sequence: CDR1 LGHNA, CDR2 YSLEER. The length of the CDR3 is 15 residues. Between the trimmed V and J ends, which lost 4 bases and 1 base, there was a span of 10 bases.

The chain employs TRBV5-1 and TRBJ2-1; 9 positions match TRBD2. The CDR3 has 15 amino acids. J lost 5 bases, V lost 2 bases, and 5 bases had no gene match. Germline lookup yields CDR1 SGHRS and CDR2 YFSETQ. CDR3 bases: TGCGCCAGCAGCTTTCAGCGGGGGGCTCACAATGAGCAGTTCTTC. Protein: CASSFQRGAHNEQFF.

V usage is TRBV15 and J usage is TRBJ1-2; no reliable D call. The germline gives CDR1 LNHNV, CDR2 YYDKDF (reference sequence). The CDR3 is 13 amino acids. Trimming took 5 bases from V and 7 from J, leaving 14 bases between them. CDR3 sequence (DNA): TGTGCCACCAGCCACTCTGAGGCTCGTGGCTACACCTTC. Encoded protein: CATSHSEARGYTF.

This chain joins TRBV27 and TRBJ2-3, with D possibly being TRBD2 (6 bases). Trimming shortened V by 0 bases and J by 4 bases, and 14 bases separated the two germline ends. Germline V gene data show CDR1 as MNHEY and CDR2 as SMNVEV (reference sequence). The length of the CDR3 is 16 residues. The CDR3 nucleotides are TGTGCCAGCAGTTTATCTACTAGCTGGGGCGCAGATACGCAGTATTTT. It is translated as CASSLSTSWGADTQYF.

V gene TRBV7-2 combines with J gene TRBJ2-1; 11 positions match TRBD2. The junction had 6 bases not matched to a gene; V was cut back by 1 base and J by 4 bases. In germline, CDR1 is SGHTA, CDR2 FQGNSA. The length of the CDR3 is 17 residues. The CDR3 loop reads CASSLVGSGGVYNEQFF. CDR3 nucleotide sequence: TGTGCCAGCAGCTTAGTGGGTAGCGGGGGGGTATACAATGAGCAGTTCTTC.

The table lists this clone with a count of one. The chain has TRBV6-5 and TRBJ2-7, with 7 positions matching TRBD2. V lost 7 bases and J lost 6; bases outside the gene matches: 9. The CDR3 consists of 13 residues. Germline loops: CDR1 MNHEY, CDR2 SVGAGI. Here the CDR3 DNA reads TGTGCCAGCATCGGCAGCGGGACCCGCGAGCAGTACTTC. This codes for CASIGSGTREQYF.

The chain carries TRBV4-2 and TRBJ2-1, with TRBD1 matching 9 bases. The CDR3 contains 18 residues. V gave up 4 bases and J gave up 3 bases; unmatched junction bases: 13. Germline CDR1 LGHNA, CDR2 YNFKEQ. In DNA, the CDR3 is TGTGCCAGCAGCCCGCCCCTTCTAAGACAGGGGGACTACAATGAGCAGTTCTTC. Encoded protein: CASSPPLLRQGDYNEQFF.

The chain recombines TRBV2 with TRBJ1-2; 11 bases are shared with TRBD1. The germline gives CDR1 SNHLY, CDR2 FYNNEI. The CDR3 is made up of 16 amino acids. V shed 3 bases and J 7 bases; nucleotides not matched to a gene: 10. The CDR3 region is CASSERFRTGGTGYTF. The CDR3 nucleotides are TGTGCCAGCAGTGAGCGCTTTAGGACAGGGGGCACTGGCTACACCTTC.

This sequence joins TRBV13 and TRBJ1-3; D ambiguous. Per the germline V gene, CDR1 is PRHDT and CDR2 is FYEKMQ (reference sequence). V was clipped by 1 base and J by 2 bases, with 6 bases between them. The CDR3 extends over 14 amino acids. In DNA form, the CDR3 reads TGTGCCAGCAGCTTAGCCGGGGCTGGAAACACCATATATTTT. It codes for CASSLAGAGNTIYF. Variable domain in full (rest from reference TRBV13 and TRBJ1-3): AAGVIQSPRHLIKEKRETATLKCYPIPRHDTVYWYQQGPGQDPQFLISFYEKMQSDKGSIPDRFSAQQFSDYHSELNMSSLELGDSALYFCASSLAGAGNTIYFGEGSWLTVV.

There are a few counts of this clone. The V and J genes are TRBV18 and TRBJ2-7; D remains ambiguous. The CDR3 totals 13 residues. Per the germline V gene, CDR1 is KGHSH and CDR2 is LQKENI. V was clipped by 3 bases and J by 3 bases, with 9 bases between them. The CDR3 region is CASSPRQLYEQYF. The DNA for the CDR3 is TGTGCCAGCTCACCCAGGCAGCTCTACGAGCAGTACTTC.

The rearrangement links TRBV13 to TRBJ2-5, with D tentatively TRBD1 (5 bases). Trimming removed 6 bases at V and 7 bases at J, with 21 bases between. This CDR3 contains 15 residues. CDR1 and CDR2 from the germline V gene are PRHDT and FYEKMQ (reference sequence). The CDR3 DNA follows: TGTGCCAGCAGTTCGACACAAATCTACCAGGGGACCCAGTACTTC. The encoded protein is CASSSTQIYQGTQYF. Using reference TRBV13 and TRBJ2-5 for the parts outside the CDR3, the full variable domain is AAGVIQSPRHLIKEKRETATLKCYPIPRHDTVYWYQQGPGQDPQFLISFYEKMQSDKGSIPDRFSAQQFSDYHSELNMSSLELGDSALYFCASSSTQIYQGTQYFGPGTRLLVL.

The V gene is TRBV28, the J gene TRBJ2-3; D is uncertain. The CDR3 has 15 residues. Deletions cut 5 bases from V and 1 base from J, with 13 bases between. Germline assignment: CDR1 MDHEN and CDR2 SYDVKM. The CDR3 sequence: CASSPVGGRTDTQYF. The CDR3 DNA sequence: TGTGCCAGCAGTCCCGTAGGCGGTCGCACAGATACGCAGTATTTT. The whole variable domain, remainder taken from reference TRBV28 and TRBJ2-3, is DVKVTQSSRYLVKRTGEKVFLECVQDMDHENMFWYRQDPGLGLRLIYFSYDVKMKEKGDIPEGYSVSREKKERFSLILESASTNQTSMYLCASSPVGGRTDTQYFGPGTRLTVL.

The chain recombines TRBV5-1 with TRBJ2-7; TRBD1 is a possible D gene (6 bases). This CDR3 comprises 14 residues. The germline V and J ends were trimmed by 6 bases and 8 bases, with 21 bases remaining between them. In germline, CDR1 is SGHRS, CDR2 YFSETQ. The CDR3 sequence: CASTSWGQGAKQYF. The DNA for the CDR3 is TGCGCCAGCACCTCATGGGGGCAGGGTGCGAAGCAGTACTTC.

The chain combines TRBV19 with TRBJ1-5, with unresolved D. The CDR3 is made up of 17 amino acids. The V and J ends lost 4 bases and 0 bases respectively, with 16 bases between them. Per the germline V gene, CDR1 is LNHDA and CDR2 is SQIVND (reference sequence). The CDR3: CASSTKPLTVSNQPQHF. Written as DNA, the CDR3 is TGTGCCAGTAGTACAAAACCCTTGACTGTTAGCAATCAGCCCCAGCATTTT.

The gene calls are TRBV19 and TRBJ1-1, with a weak D call TRBD1 (5 bases). Trimming took 7 bases from V and 11 from J, leaving 20 bases between them. Germline CDR1 is LNHDA and CDR2 is SQIVND (reference sequence). The CDR3 consists of 13 residues. The CDR3 here is CASTGGVKVSAFF. The CDR3 DNA reads as TGTGCCAGTACGGGAGGGGTTAAGGTTTCGGCTTTCTTT.